The 5 T cell receptor beta chains listed next were all sequenced from one sample in a study of a mutant IDH1 vaccine in newly diagnosed glioma. Stated time point: week 47, end of study. Every vaccination contained 300 ug of the mutant IDH1 20-mer peptide and was paired with topical imiquimod. Antigens for these TCRs are unknown. Sequencing used immunoSEQ multiplex PCR; TCRdb keeps in-frame clones, though not all of them. The table lists tens of thousands of clones, 75% to 85% of them singletons. The sample here was PBMCs, taken from a glioma patient whose treatment included an IDH1 peptide vaccine. The receptors originated from a man aged 35 to 55 with glioma.

The chain is built from TRBV4-3 and TRBJ2-1; TRBD1 agrees at 7 bases. The CDR3 consists of 17 residues. Germline trimming cut 0 bases from V and 7 bases from J; bases unmatched to any gene: 12. Per germline, CDR1 LGHNA and CDR2 YSLEER. The CDR3 bases are TGCGCCAGCAGCCAAGATGCCCCCCTGACAGGGTCGAATGAGCAGTTCTTC. Encoded protein: CASSQDAPLTGSNEQFF.

This clone was seen a single time. The chain has TRBV6-6 and TRBJ2-5; tentatively, D is TRBD1 (6 bases). Germline lookup yields CDR1 MNHNY and CDR2 SVGAGI (reference sequence). Trimming cost V 7 bases and J 5 bases, with 20 bases left between them. The CDR3 spans 15 residues. CDR3 amino acids: CASMVRDISGETQYF. The CDR3 DNA reads TGTGCCAGCATGGTACGGGACATCTCGGGGGAGACCCAGTACTTC.

The chain combines TRBV5-1 with TRBJ1-2; D is perhaps TRBD1 (5 bases). The CDR3 is 12 amino acids. Germline assignment: CDR1 SGHRS and CDR2 YFSETQ. Trimming stripped 3 bases from V and 6 bases from J, with 9 bases between. CDR3 nucleotides: TGCGCCAGCAGCTCCCCCAGGGATGGCTACACCTTC. It specifies CASSSPRDGYTF.

The gene calls are TRBV28 and TRBJ2-7; D is uncertain. CDR1 is MDHEN and CDR2 is SYDVKM in the germline V gene. The CDR3 consists of 13 residues. The V gene lost 2 bases and the J gene lost 6 bases, with 11 bases spanning the gap. This chain's CDR3 is CASSLAPSLEQYF. The CDR3 DNA follows: TGTGCCAGCAGTTTAGCGCCGTCCCTCGAGCAGTACTTC.

The chain links TRBV7-9 to TRBJ2-5, with D possibly being TRBD2 (5 bases). The end of the DNA fits TRBJ2-7 better, so the J call may be wrong. This CDR3 contains 11 residues. Germline V lookup: CDR1 SEHNR, CDR2 FQNEAQ (reference sequence). CDR3 in amino acids: CAGLLAYEQYF. The DNA for the CDR3 is TGTGCCGGTCTTTTAGCGTACGAGCAGTACTTC.